Listed below are T cell receptor beta chains from one sample, sequenced in a study of blood T cell repertoires in COVID-19. Some clones are missing from TCRdb's copy, which holds only in-frame ones; the method was immunoSEQ multiplex PCR. The sample yields over 45,000 clones, roughly nine tenths seen once. The sequenced material came from peripheral blood. These receptors all come from an elderly man in a cohort sampled during active COVID-19. Both conserved end residues are part of each CDR3.

v_gene,CDR3aa
TRBV6-6,CASIDPRGSGANVLTF
TRBV11-2,CASSSQTGGGTEAFF
TRBV11-3,CASSRVVDTEAFF
TRBV5-1,CASSGTLDTQYF
TRBV10-3,CAISDSRQTGETQYF
TRBV6-1,CASSELGNSNYGYTF
TRBV12-5,CASGTGSNQPQHF
TRBV7-2,CASSPGGPSTDTQYF
TRBV5-6,CASSKDSRGNEQYF
TRBV27,CASTGGGFWENTGELFF
TRBV6-5,CASSYSAAGGLYEQYF
TRBV27,CASSGQGSNQPQHF
TRBV7-9,CASSSDRNGQYF
TRBV7-8,CASSVGTNTYEQYF
TRBV2,CASSARQGGTEAFF
TRBV10-3,CAISEPQGYEQYF
TRBV21-1,CASSTLGTEFLVGYEQYF
TRBV6-5,CASSYSEPGANVLTF
TRBV6-5,CASSSPTGGSDTQYF
TRBV7-2,CASSFGTASGNTIYF
TRBV5-8,CASSDGVYAGNTIYF
TRBV7-7,CASSLAGAGGQNEQFF
TRBV2,CASGQGVNTEAFF
TRBV19,CASSILQGNTEAFF
TRBV3-1/TRBV3-2,CASSQRSGNTIYF
TRBV7-3,CASGTGDEQYF
TRBV30,CAWSLGGFGNQPQHF
TRBV7-2,CASSLDPSGKLFF
TRBV7-2,CASSQGGENNQPQHF
TRBV6-2/TRBV6-3,CASSNRDRVSYNEQFF
TRBV19,CASSITGTGNTIYF
TRBV19,CASSIGTSGGDTQYF
TRBV19,CASSAGYQETQYF
TRBV2,CASSVTDSGNTIYF
TRBV20-1,CSARGQRAFF
TRBV5-1,CASRPGQGIEMNTEAFF
TRBV5-1,CASSSEPGQRYNEQFF
TRBV21-1,CASSTIRQQGAGELFF
TRBV19,CASSIGSGSETQYF
TRBV7-3,CASSSGSNYGYTF
TRBV7-6,CASSLAQSGNTIYF
TRBV21-1,CASSCATARYQETQYF
TRBV7-2,CASSLAGGGKFNEQFF
TRBV5-1,CASSLAGGQNTDTQYF
TRBV5-6,CASSLWTDGYTF
TRBV10-2,CASSPGLAGVDTQYF
TRBV19,CASSPKLGTEQFF
TRBV11-2,CASSLPGGPNNEQFF
TRBV5-1,CASSFMTGTGTYNEQFF
TRBV12-3/TRBV12-4,CASSFRNEQFF
TRBV7-9,CASSSDRVSYNEQFF
TRBV7-2,CASSLLSGQMTYEQYF
TRBV30,CAWSVFPGEGNEQFF
TRBV7-2,CASSLVAGLPSYEQYF